This T cell receptor beta chain derives from a study of type 1 regulatory T cells. Overall study context: T-allo10 is a Tr1-enriched, alloantigen-specific CD4 T cell product made in vitro. Findings and limits, study-wide: Compared with non-type 1 regulatory T cells, type 1 regulatory T cells showed a more restricted TCR repertoire.

Points on this clonotype: Its specificity is not known.

TCRdb re-called the reads with MiXCR, one entry per CDR3 protein. The sample holds over 55,000 distinct CDR3 sequences; more than 45% are singletons and the top ten take roughly 2.1%. Germline V CDR1 and CDR2: SGHTA, FQGNSA. CDR3 length: 15 amino acids. The V and J ends lost 4 bases and 1 base respectively, with 11 bases between them. The chain is built from TRBV7-2 and TRBJ1-5; D is possibly TRBD1 (6 bases). Sequences were obtained from cultured non-Tr1 T cells, either the whole culture or a sorted T cell fraction (not recorded which). This TCR was sampled from a human donor in good health. The CDR3 protein is CASSSAGASNQPQHF. CDR3 bases: TGTGCCAGCAGCTCAGCAGGGGCCAGCAATCAGCCCCAGCATTTT.